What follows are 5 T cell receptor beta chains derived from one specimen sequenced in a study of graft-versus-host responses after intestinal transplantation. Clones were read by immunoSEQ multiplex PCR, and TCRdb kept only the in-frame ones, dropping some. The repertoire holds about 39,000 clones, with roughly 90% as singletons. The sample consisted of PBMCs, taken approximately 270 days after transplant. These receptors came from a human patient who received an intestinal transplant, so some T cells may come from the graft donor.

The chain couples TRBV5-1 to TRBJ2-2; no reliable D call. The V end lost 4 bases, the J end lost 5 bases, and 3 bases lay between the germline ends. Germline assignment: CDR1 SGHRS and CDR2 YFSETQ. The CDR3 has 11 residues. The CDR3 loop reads CASSITGELFF. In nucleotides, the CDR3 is TGCGCCAGCAGCATTACCGGGGAGCTGTTTTTT.

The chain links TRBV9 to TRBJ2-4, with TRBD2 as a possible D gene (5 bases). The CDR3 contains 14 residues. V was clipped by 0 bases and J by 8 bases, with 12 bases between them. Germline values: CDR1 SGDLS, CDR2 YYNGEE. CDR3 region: CASSVGREIDIQYF. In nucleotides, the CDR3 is TGTGCCAGCAGCGTAGGTCGGGAAATTGACATTCAGTACTTC.

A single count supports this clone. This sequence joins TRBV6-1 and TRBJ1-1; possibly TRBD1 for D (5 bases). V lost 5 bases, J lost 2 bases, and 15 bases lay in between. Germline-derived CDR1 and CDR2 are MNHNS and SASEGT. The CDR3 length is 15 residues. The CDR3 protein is CASSPGTFQNTEAFF. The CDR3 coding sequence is TGTGCCAGCAGTCCAGGGACCTTTCAAAACACTGAAGCTTTCTTT.

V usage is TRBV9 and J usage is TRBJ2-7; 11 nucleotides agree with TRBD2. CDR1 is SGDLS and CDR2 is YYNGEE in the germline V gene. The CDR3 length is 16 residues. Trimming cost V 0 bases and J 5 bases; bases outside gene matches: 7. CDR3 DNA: TGTGCCAGCAGCGTAGACCCTAGCGGGGGGAGGAACGAGCAGTACTTC. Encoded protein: CASSVDPSGGRNEQYF.

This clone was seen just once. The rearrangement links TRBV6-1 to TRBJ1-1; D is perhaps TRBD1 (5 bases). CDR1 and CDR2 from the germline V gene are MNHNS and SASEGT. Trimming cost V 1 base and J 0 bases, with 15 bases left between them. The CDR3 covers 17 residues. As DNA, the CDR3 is TGTGCCAGCAGTGAAGAGTACTGGAGACAGATGAACACTGAAGCTTTCTTT. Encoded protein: CASSEEYWRQMNTEAFF.